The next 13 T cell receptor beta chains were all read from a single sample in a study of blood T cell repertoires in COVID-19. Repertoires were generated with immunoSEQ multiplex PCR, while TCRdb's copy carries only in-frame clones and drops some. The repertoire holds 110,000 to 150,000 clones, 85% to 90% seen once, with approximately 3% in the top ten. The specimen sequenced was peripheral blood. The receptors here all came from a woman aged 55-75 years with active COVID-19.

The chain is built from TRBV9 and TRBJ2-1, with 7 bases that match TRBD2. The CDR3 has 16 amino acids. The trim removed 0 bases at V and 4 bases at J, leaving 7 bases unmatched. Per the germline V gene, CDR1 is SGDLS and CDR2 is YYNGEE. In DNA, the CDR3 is TGTGCCAGCAGCGTAGCTCTGGGGACTATATACAATGAGCAGTTCTTC. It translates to CASSVALGTIYNEQFF.

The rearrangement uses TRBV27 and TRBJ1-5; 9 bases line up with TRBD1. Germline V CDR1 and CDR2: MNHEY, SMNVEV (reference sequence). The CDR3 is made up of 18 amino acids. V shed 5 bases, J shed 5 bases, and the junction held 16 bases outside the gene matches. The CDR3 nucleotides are TGTGCCAGCAGTAAAGACCCCCGACAGGGGGGCCGATATCAGCCCCAGCATTTT. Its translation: CASSKDPRQGGRYQPQHF.

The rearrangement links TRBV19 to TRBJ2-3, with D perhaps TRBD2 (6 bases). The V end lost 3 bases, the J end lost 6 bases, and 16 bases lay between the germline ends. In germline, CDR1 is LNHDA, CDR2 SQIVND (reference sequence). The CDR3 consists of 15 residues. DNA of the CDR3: TGTGCCAGTAGTATCCCTGGGACTCAAGGGGATACGCAGTATTTT. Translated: CASSIPGTQGDTQYF.

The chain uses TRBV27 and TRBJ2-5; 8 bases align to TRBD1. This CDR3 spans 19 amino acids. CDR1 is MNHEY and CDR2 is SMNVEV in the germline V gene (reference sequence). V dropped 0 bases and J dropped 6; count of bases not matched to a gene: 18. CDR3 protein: CASSLSGFGQGLSGQTQYF. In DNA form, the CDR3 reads TGTGCCAGCAGTTTATCTGGATTTGGACAGGGATTAAGCGGCCAGACCCAGTACTTC.

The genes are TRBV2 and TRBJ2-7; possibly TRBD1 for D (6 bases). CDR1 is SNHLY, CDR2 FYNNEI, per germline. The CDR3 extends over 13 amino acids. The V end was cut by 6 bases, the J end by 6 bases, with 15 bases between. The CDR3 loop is CASRGASPREQYF. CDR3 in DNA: TGTGCCAGCAGGGGGGCTAGCCCACGCGAGCAGTACTTC.

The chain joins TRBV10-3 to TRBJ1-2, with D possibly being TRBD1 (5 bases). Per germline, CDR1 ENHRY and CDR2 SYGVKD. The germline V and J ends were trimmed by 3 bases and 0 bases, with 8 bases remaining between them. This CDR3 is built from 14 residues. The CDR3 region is CAISDQTANYGYTF. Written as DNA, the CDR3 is TGTGCCATCAGTGACCAGACAGCTAACTATGGCTACACCTTC.

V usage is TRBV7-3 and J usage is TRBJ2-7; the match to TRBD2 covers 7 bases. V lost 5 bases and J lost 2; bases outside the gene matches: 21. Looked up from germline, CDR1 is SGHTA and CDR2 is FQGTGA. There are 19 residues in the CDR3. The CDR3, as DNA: TGTGCCAGCAGCCCGAGCTACACATTGTGGGAGGGGAATCCCTACGAGCAGTACTTC. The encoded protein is CASSPSYTLWEGNPYEQYF. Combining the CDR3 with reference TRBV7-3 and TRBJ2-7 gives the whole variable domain GAGVSQTPSNKVTEKGKYVELRCDPISGHTALYWYRQSLGQGPEFLIYFQGTGAADDSGLPNDRFFAVRPEGSVSTLKIQRTERGDSAVYLCASSPSYTLWEGNPYEQYFGPGTRLTVT.

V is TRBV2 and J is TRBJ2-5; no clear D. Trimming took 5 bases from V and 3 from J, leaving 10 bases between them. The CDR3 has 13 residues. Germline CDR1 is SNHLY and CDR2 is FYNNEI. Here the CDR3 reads CASSWARKETQYF. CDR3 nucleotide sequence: TGTGCCAGCAGTTGGGCCCGGAAAGAGACCCAGTACTTC.

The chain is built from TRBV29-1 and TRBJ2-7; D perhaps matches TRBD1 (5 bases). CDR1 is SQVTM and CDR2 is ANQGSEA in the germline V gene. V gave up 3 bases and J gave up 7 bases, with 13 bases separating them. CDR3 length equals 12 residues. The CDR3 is CSVEAGWGEQYF. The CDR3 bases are TGCAGCGTTGAGGCAGGGTGGGGAGAGCAGTACTTC.

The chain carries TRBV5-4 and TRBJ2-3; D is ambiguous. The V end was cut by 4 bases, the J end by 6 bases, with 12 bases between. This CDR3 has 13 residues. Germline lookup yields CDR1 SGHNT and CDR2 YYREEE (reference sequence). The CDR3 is CASSPGALDTQYF. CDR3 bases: TGTGCCAGCAGCCCTGGAGCCCTGGATACGCAGTATTTT.

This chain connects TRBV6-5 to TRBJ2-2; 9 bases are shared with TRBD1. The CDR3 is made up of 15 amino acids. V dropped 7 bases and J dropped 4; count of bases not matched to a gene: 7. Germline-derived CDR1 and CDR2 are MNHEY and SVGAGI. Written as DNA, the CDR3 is TGTGCCAGCACCCGGGACAGGGTGACCACCGGGGAGCTGTTTTTT. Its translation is CASTRDRVTTGELFF.

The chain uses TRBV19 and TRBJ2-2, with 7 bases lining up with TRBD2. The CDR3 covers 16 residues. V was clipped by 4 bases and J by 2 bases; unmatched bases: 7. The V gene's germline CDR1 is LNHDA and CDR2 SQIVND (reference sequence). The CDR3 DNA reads TGTGCCAGTAGTACCGCTAGCGGACTAAACACCGGGGAGCTGTTTTTT. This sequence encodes CASSTASGLNTGELFF.

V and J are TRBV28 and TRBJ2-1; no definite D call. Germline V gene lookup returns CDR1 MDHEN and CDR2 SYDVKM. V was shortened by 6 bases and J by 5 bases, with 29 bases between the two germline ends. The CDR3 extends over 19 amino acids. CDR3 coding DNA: TGTGCCAGCAGCTCTGACGCCCTGCGTTTTCGCGGCCTCGACAATGAGCAGTTCTTC. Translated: CASSSDALRFRGLDNEQFF.